Listed below are T cell receptor beta chains from one sample, sequenced in a study of naive and memory T cell subsets. Using its own MiXCR run on the UMI-ligation and nested PCR reads, TCRdb lists one record per CDR3 protein. The repertoire holds 30,000 to 40,000 distinct CDR3 sequences, with 15% to 20% as singletons. Sequencing was done on a sample of effector memory CD4+ T cells from blood. The receptors shown here come from a human donor in good health. CDR3s include the opening cysteine and the closing phenylalanine or tryptophan. D genes are given only for firm matches. Size values are once, few and many counts, or a class for expanded clones, and some rows have none.

.	TRBV14	TRBD2	TRBJ2-3	TGTGCCAGCAGCGTCCGACTAGCGGGAGGGACAGATACGCAGTATTTT	CASSVRLAGGTDTQYF
many	TRBV7-2	TRBD2	TRBJ2-3	TGTGCCAGCAGCTTAGTACCTAGCGGGAGATCAGATACGCAGTATTTT	CASSLVPSGRSDTQYF
few	TRBV6-1	.	TRBJ1-2	TGTGCCAGCAGTGAAGTACAGCTCTATGGCTACACCTTC	CASSEVQLYGYTF
.	TRBV20-1	TRBD1	TRBJ2-7	TGCAGTGCTAGAGATCAGTTACAGGGGGATCGAAGGCAGTACTTC	CSARDQLQGDRRQYF
.	TRBV2	.	TRBJ1-5	TGTGCCAGCACAGAACGGGACATTCCCCATCAGCCCCAGCATTTT	CASTERDIPHQPQHF
.	TRBV6-5	TRBD2	TRBJ2-3	TGTGCCAGCAGTCCTCCGAAAACTAGCGGGAGACTAGATACGCAGTATTTT	CASSPPKTSGRLDTQYF
many	TRBV12-3/TRBV12-4	TRBD1	TRBJ2-5	TGTGCCAGCACCCCGACAGGGGGCGCGGAGACCCAGTACTTC	CASTPTGGAETQYF
.	TRBV10-3	.	TRBJ1-1	TGTGCCATCAGTGAGACTGAAGTCGCTGAAGCTTTCTTT	CAISETEVAEAFF
.	TRBV5-1	.	TRBJ1-4	TGCGCCAGCAGTATGGGCGCGACAGTGGGTGAAAAACTGTTTTTT	CASSMGATVGEKLFF
few	TRBV11-2	.	TRBJ2-1	TGTGCCAGCAGCCCAATGACACGGTCCGAGCAGTTCTTC	CASSPMTRSEQFF
many	TRBV29-1	TRBD2	TRBJ2-1	TGCAGCGTTGAATCGCGTACGGCTAGCGGTTACAATGAGCAGTTCTTC	CSVESRTASGYNEQFF
.	TRBV20-1	TRBD2	TRBJ2-5	TGCAGTGCGTGGACTAGCGGGCTCCAAGAGACCCAGTACTTC	CSAWTSGLQETQYF
.	TRBV7-9	.	TRBJ2-5	TGTGCCAGCAGCTTAGCTAGTCTAGCGGAGACCCAGTACTTC	CASSLASLAETQYF
.	TRBV7-8	.	TRBJ1-5	TGTGCCAGCAGCCTAGACACAGTCGATCAGCCCCAGCATTTT	CASSLDTVDQPQHF
few	TRBV6-5	TRBD2	TRBJ2-6	TGTGCCAGCAGTTACTCGGGACTAGCGGGAGTGGCGGGGGCCAACGTCCTGACTTTC	CASSYSGLAGVAGANVLTF
medium-sized	TRBV28	.	TRBJ2-2	TGTGCCAGCAGGGAGGGGAATACCGGGGAGCTGTTTTTT	CASREGNTGELFF
.	TRBV9	.	TRBJ2-3	TGTGCCAGCAGCTTTGCTTCCAGGGGTACGGATACGCAGTATTTT	CASSFASRGTDTQYF
.	TRBV6-1	TRBD1	TRBJ2-7	TGTGCCAGCAGTACCGGCGACAGGGCCTACGAGCAGTACTTC	CASSTGDRAYEQYF
few	TRBV18	TRBD2	TRBJ2-3	TGTGCCAGCTCACCATCGACTAGCGGGAGCAGAGATACGCAGTATTTT	CASSPSTSGSRDTQYF
few	TRBV6-1	.	TRBJ2-2	TGTGCCTCCGGGGCGGGCTTGAACACCGGGGAGCTGTTTTTT	CASGAGLNTGELFF
.	TRBV6-6	TRBD1	TRBJ2-1	TGTGCCAGCAGCCGCGACCCGGGACAGGGGAGGAATGAGCAGTTCTTC	CASSRDPGQGRNEQFF
.	TRBV5-1	.	TRBJ2-3	TGCGCCAGCAGCTTGGAGGGGAGAAGTACAGATACGCAGTATTTT	CASSLEGRSTDTQYF
.	TRBV6-2/TRBV6-3	TRBD1	TRBJ1-5	TGTGCCAGCAGTTTTGTGTCGGACAGGGGTCCTGTCAATCAGCCCCAGCATTTT	CASSFVSDRGPVNQPQHF
.	TRBV7-9	TRBD2	TRBJ2-1	TGTGCCAGCAGCTCACCGGGACTAGCGGGAGGGCCGGATGAGCAGTTCTTC	CASSSPGLAGGPDEQFF
many	TRBV6-5	TRBD1	TRBJ2-5	TGTGCCAGCAGTTCCCCGAGACAGGGGAAGGGAGAGACCCAGTACTTC	CASSSPRQGKGETQYF
many	TRBV27	.	TRBJ1-1	TGTGCCAGCAGCTTAGGACAGTGGAACACTGAAGCTTTCTTT	CASSLGQWNTEAFF
few	TRBV11-2	TRBD1	TRBJ1-1	TGTGCCAGCAGCTTCGGACAGGGGCGAGGCCATTTGAACACTGAAGCTTTCTTT	CASSFGQGRGHLNTEAFF
many	TRBV5-1	.	TRBJ1-1	TGCGCCACCAGATCTGGAGGAAACACTGAAGCTTTCTTT	CATRSGGNTEAFF
.	TRBV28	.	TRBJ1-6	TGTGCCAGCAGTCCAGATCTAACCAGGACACCCCTCCACTTT	CASSPDLTRTPLHF
medium-sized	TRBV10-2	.	TRBJ1-1	TGCGCCAGCAGTCCGACTAACACTGAAGCTTTCTTT	CASSPTNTEAFF
.	TRBV6-6	.	TRBJ2-2	TGTGCCAGCAGGGCTACGAACACCGGGGAGCTGTTTTTT	CASRATNTGELFF
many	TRBV6-5	.	TRBJ1-2	TGTGCCAGCAGCTGGCGGCAGGCAAAGCTGGCCAACTATGGCTACACCTTC	CASSWRQAKLANYGYTF
many	TRBV27	.	TRBJ1-6	TGTGCCAGCAGTTTAAGTATTACTGGGCAATGGACCTGGAAGAGGAGCTCCTATAATTCACCCCTCCACTTT	CASSLSITGQWTWKRSSYNSPLHF
few	TRBV25-1	.	TRBJ1-5	TGTGCCAGCAGTGGATTGGGCAATCAGCCCCAGCATTTT	CASSGLGNQPQHF
few	TRBV18	.	TRBJ2-7	TGTGCCAGCTCACCAAACAGGGCCGAGCAGTACTTC	CASSPNRAEQYF
few	TRBV7-2	.	TRBJ1-1	TGTGCCAGCAGCTTAAAAGGGGCCGCTTTCTTT	CASSLKGAAFF
few	TRBV10-2	.	TRBJ2-6	TGCGCCAGCAGTACAGGGACTGGGGCCAACGTCCTGACTTTC	CASSTGTGANVLTF
.	TRBV5-1	TRBD2	TRBJ2-1	TGCGCCAGCAGCCCAATGCGGGGGAGCCATGAGCAGTTCTTC	CASSPMRGSHEQFF
many	TRBV7-8	.	TRBJ1-4	TGTGCCAGCAGCTTAGGGGCGGGGAGAGGCGGAGCAACTAATGAAAAACTGTTTTTT	CASSLGAGRGGATNEKLFF
.	TRBV18	.	TRBJ1-1	TGTGCCAGCTCACCACGGGAGGGTCCCGACACTGAAGCTTTCTTT	CASSPREGPDTEAFF
many	TRBV3-1	.	TRBJ1-3	TGTGCCAGCAGCCAAGTCAACAGACTGTCTGGAAACACCATATATTTT	CASSQVNRLSGNTIYF
few	TRBV9	.	TRBJ1-2	TGTGCCAGCAGCAGTCCAATCGGGGCCTCCTATGGCTACACCTTC	CASSSPIGASYGYTF
many	TRBV20-1	.	TRBJ1-1	TGCAGTGCTAGAGATCACCACGCCTACAGGGCCGGGGGCACTGAAGCTTTCTTT	CSARDHHAYRAGGTEAFF
.	TRBV20-1	.	TRBJ1-3	TGCAGTGCTAGAGATCGGGGTGGTGGAAACACCATATATTTT	CSARDRGGGNTIYF
.	TRBV28	TRBD2	TRBJ2-1	TGTGCCAGCAGTTTCTGGAGGGCAGCGGGAGGGAGGGTTGACAATGAGCAGTTCTTC	CASSFWRAAGGRVDNEQFF
.	TRBV7-2	.	TRBJ2-5	TGTGCCAGCAGCTTAGTGGTGACAGGCCAAGAGACCCAGTACTTC	CASSLVVTGQETQYF
many	TRBV28	.	TRBJ2-6	TGTGCCAGCGGCTCCACCAGGAGCTCTGGGGCCAACGTCCTGACTTTC	CASGSTRSSGANVLTF
.	TRBV7-3	.	TRBJ2-3	TGTGCCAGCAGCTTAAAAGGATCGAGCTCGGTGGTGATTACAGATACGCAGTATTTT	CASSLKGSSSVVITDTQYF
.	TRBV28	TRBD1	TRBJ2-2	TGTGCCAGCAGTTCTCCGGGACAGGGAACCACCGGGGAGCTGTTTTTT	CASSSPGQGTTGELFF
many	TRBV5-4	TRBD1	TRBJ1-6	TGTGCCAGCAGCTCCGAAAATGACAGGGCGGTTTCCCTCCACTTT	CASSSENDRAVSLHF
.	TRBV7-8	.	TRBJ1-5	TGTGCCAGCAGCCCCGGGACTTTTGGGGGACAGCCCCAGCATTTT	CASSPGTFGGQPQHF
.	TRBV7-6	.	TRBJ2-5	TGTGCCAGCAGCCCGTCTCAAGAGACCCAGTACTTC	CASSPSQETQYF
.	TRBV29-1	TRBD1	TRBJ2-1	TGCAGCGTTATCAAGGACAGGGCCTCCTACAATGAGCAGTTCTTC	CSVIKDRASYNEQFF